This T cell receptor beta chain originates from a study of blood T cells in healthy people across ages. Per the germline V gene, CDR1 is MGHRA and CDR2 is YSYEKL. The CDR3 has 15 amino acids. V dropped 0 bases and J dropped 4 bases, with 10 bases sitting between them. Using a J-beta primer mix together with a sample-barcoded 5' primer, a second PCR was run for roughly 6 to 11 cycles. One entry per CDR3 protein, called by TCRdb with MiXCR from the 5' RACE reads. This table holds 650,000 to 700,000 distinct CDR3 sequences, about 50% found once. This clonotype was observed many times. The rearrangement joins TRBV4-1 to TRBJ2-4, with no clear D. Sequencing used blood. This clonotype originated in a woman at least 80 years old in good health. The CDR3 here is CASSQDLVTKNIQYF. The CDR3 coding sequence is TGCGCCAGCAGCCAAGATTTAGTGACGAAAAACATTCAGTACTTC.